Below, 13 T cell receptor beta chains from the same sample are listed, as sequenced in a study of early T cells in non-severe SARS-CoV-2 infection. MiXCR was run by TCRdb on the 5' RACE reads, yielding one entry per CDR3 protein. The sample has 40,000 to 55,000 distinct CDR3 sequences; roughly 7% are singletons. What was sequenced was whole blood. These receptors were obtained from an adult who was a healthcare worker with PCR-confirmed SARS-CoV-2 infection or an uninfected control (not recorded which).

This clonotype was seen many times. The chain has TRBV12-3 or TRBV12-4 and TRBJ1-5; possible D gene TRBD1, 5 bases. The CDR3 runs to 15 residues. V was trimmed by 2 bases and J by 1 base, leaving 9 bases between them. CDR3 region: CASSLRQGSNQPQHF. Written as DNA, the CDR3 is TGTGCCAGCAGTTTAAGGCAGGGAAGCAATCAGCCCCAGCATTTT.

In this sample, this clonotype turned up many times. DNA for the CDR3: TGTGCCAGCAGTTACTCGAGACTAGCGGGGGGGCTTCAAGAGACCCAGTACTTC. This codes for CASSYSRLAGGLQETQYF. This chain links TRBV6-2 or TRBV6-3 with TRBJ2-5; TRBD2 agrees at 14 bases. The ends lost 0 bases at V and 2 bases at J; junction bases unmatched: 5. This CDR3 contains 18 residues. The germline V gene encodes CDR1 MNHEY and CDR2 SVGEGT.

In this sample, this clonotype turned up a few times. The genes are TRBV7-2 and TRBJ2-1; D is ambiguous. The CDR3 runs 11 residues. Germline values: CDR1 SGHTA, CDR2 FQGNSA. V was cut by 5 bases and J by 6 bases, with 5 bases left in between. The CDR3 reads CASSISNEQFF. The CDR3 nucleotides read TGTGCCAGCAGCATCTCCAATGAGCAGTTCTTC.

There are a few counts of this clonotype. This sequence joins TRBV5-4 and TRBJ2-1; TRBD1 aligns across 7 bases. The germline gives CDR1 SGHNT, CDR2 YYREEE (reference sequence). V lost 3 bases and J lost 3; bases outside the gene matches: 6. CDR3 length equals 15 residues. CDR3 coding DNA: TGTGCCAGCAGCTACCGGGACAGCATCTACAATGAGCAGTTCTTC. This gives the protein CASSYRDSIYNEQFF.

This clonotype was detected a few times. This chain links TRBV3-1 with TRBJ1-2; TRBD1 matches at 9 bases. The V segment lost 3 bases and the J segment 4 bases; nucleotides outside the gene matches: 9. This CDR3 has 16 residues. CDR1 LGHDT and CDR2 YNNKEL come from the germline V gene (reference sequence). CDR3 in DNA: TGTGCCAGCAGCCATCCCAGTTTGGACAGGGGCTATGGCTACACCTTC. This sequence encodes CASSHPSLDRGYGYTF.

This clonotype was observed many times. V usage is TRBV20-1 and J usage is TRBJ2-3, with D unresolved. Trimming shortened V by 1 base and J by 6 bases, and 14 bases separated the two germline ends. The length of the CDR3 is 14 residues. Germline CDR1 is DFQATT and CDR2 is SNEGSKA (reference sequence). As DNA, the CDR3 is TGCAGTGCTAGAGGTCAGTCCAGACCGGATACGCAGTATTTT. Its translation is CSARGQSRPDTQYF.

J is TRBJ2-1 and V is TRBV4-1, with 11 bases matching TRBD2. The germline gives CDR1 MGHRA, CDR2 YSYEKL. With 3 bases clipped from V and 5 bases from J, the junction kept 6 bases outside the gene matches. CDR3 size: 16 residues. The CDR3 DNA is TGCGCCAGCAGCCACGGTCCGGGACTAGCGGACAATGAGCAGTTCTTC. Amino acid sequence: CASSHGPGLADNEQFF.

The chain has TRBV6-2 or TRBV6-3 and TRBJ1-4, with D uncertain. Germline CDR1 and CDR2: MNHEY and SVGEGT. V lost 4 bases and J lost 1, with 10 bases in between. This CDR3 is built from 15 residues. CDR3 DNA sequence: TGTGCCAGCAGTTTCCCCCGGGAAACTAATGAAAAACTGTTTTTT. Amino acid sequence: CASSFPRETNEKLFF.

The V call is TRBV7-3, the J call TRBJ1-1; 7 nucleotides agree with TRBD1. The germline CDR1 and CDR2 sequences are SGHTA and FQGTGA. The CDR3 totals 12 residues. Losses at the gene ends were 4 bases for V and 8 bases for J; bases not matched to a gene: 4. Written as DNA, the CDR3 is TGTGCCAGCAGCTCCCTGACAGGGGAAGCTTTCTTT. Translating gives CASSSLTGEAFF.

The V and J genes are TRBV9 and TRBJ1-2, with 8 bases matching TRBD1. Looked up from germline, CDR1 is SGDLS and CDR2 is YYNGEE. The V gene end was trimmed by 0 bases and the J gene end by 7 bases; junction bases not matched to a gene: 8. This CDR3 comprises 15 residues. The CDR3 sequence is CASSVVVPGGSGYTF. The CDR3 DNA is TGTGCCAGCAGCGTAGTAGTCCCAGGGGGCAGTGGCTACACCTTC.

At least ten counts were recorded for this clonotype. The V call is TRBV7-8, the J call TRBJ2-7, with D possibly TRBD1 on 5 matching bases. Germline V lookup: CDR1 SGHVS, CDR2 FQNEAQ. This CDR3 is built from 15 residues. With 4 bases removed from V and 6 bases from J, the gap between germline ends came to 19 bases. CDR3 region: CASSYGQATLGEQYF. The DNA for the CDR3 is TGTGCCAGCAGCTACGGACAAGCCACACTTGGCGAGCAGTACTTC.

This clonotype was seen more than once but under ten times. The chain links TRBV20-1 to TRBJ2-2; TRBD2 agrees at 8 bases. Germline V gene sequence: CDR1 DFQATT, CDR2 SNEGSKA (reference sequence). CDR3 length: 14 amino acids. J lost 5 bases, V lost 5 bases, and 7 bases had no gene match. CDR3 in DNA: TGCAGTGCTGACGGGGGGGCACGTACCGGGGAGCTGTTTTTT. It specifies CSADGGARTGELFF.

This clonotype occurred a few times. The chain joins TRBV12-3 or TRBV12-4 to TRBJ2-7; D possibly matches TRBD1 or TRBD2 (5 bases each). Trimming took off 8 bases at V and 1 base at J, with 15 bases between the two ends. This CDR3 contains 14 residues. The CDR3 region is CASVSRAGSYEQYF. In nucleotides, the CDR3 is TGTGCCAGCGTCTCCAGGGCGGGTTCCTACGAGCAGTACTTC.